These 27 T cell receptor beta chains were all obtained from the same sample, sequenced in a study of shared clonotypes between healthy human individuals (dated by TCRdb to about 2020). To prepare the library, the immunoSEQ multiplex PCR assay was applied. TCRdb re-hosts the immuneACCESS table, in-frame sequences only. Its copies lack some clones; in the studies checked, an unresolved V gene accounts for under half of them, and the cause for the rest is not known. The sample records roughly 1.5 million clones, around 98% of which are singletons. Around 0.47% of the sample is in the top ten clones. The sequenced material came from naive CD4+ T cells sorted from blood. The sample's cell subset or site label, decoded: CD45RA+ positively selected. These receptors came from a man aged 25-45 years in good health.

The gene calls are TRBV30 and TRBJ2-1; TRBD1 matches 7 bases. The V gene end was trimmed by 4 bases and the J gene end by 4 bases; junction bases not matched to a gene: 7. Germline assignment: CDR1 GTSNPN and CDR2 SVGIG (reference sequence). This CDR3 contains 14 residues. CDR3: CAWTWGQLYNEQFF. The CDR3 bases are TGTGCCTGGACGTGGGGACAGTTATACAATGAGCAGTTCTTC.

The V gene is TRBV6-1, the J gene TRBJ1-1, with no clear D. This CDR3 is 15 amino acids long. The V end was cut by 1 base, the J end by 0 bases, with 9 bases between. The germline CDR1 and CDR2 sequences are MNHNS and SASEGT. CDR3 coding DNA: TGTGCCAGCAGTGAAGGCGGCAGCTTGAACACTGAAGCTTTCTTT. It is translated as CASSEGGSLNTEAFF.

The rearrangement links TRBV5-5 to TRBJ2-4; tentatively, D is TRBD1 (5 bases). V was shortened by 1 base and J by 14 bases, with 13 bases between the two germline ends. Germline V gene lookup returns CDR1 SGHKS and CDR2 YYEKEE (reference sequence). The CDR3 covers 12 residues. In nucleotides, the CDR3 is TGTGCCAGCAGCTTGAGATTCCAGGGCGAGTACTTC. Its protein product is CASSLRFQGEYF.

J is TRBJ1-1 and V is TRBV10-3; no clear D. The germline V gene has CDR1 ENHRY and CDR2 SYGVKD. V lost 6 bases and J 4 bases, leaving 12 bases between the germline ends. The CDR3 is 13 residues long. CDR3 nucleotide sequence: TGTGCCATCAGAAACTCGGGAGGCACTGAAGCTTTCTTT. Its translation: CAIRNSGGTEAFF.

The genes are TRBV28 and TRBJ2-1; either TRBD1 or TRBD2 may fit D (5 bases each). The CDR3 sequence is 17 residues long. V lost 4 bases and J 6 bases, leaving 22 bases between the germline ends. The germline V gene has CDR1 MDHEN and CDR2 SYDVKM. For the CDR3, the DNA is TGTGCCAGCAGTTCCCACCGGGACCCGAAATTTTCCAATGAGCAGTTCTTC. Protein product: CASSSHRDPKFSNEQFF. Supplemented by reference TRBV28 and TRBJ2-1, the full variable domain reads DVKVTQSSRYLVKRTGEKVFLECVQDMDHENMFWYRQDPGLGLRLIYFSYDVKMKEKGDIPEGYSVSREKKERFSLILESASTNQTSMYLCASSSHRDPKFSNEQFFGPGTRLTVL.

This CDR3 is CASSLIVHEKLFF. The CDR3, as DNA: TGTGCCAGCAGCTTAATCGTACATGAAAAACTGTTTTTT. The chain is built from TRBV7-2 and TRBJ1-4, with D hard to call. V lost 2 bases and J lost 6, with 7 bases in between. Per germline, CDR1 SGHTA and CDR2 FQGNSA. The CDR3 consists of 13 residues.

The V gene is TRBV7-8, the J gene TRBJ1-4; TRBD1 matches 8 bases. The CDR3 consists of 15 residues. The ends lost 5 bases at V and 7 bases at J; junction bases unmatched: 9. Germline loops: CDR1 SGHVS, CDR2 FQNEAQ. CDR3 protein: CASSPTTGDGEKLFF. The CDR3 DNA reads as TGTGCCAGCAGCCCTACGACAGGGGATGGTGAAAAACTGTTTTTT.

The V gene is TRBV30, the J gene TRBJ1-2, with TRBD1 matching 8 bases. Germline V gene data show CDR1 as GTSNPN and CDR2 as SVGIG (reference sequence). The CDR3 totals 20 residues. V gave up 1 base and J gave up 0 bases; unmatched junction bases: 19. CDR3 in DNA: TGTGCCTGGAGTGACCCCATCCGTCGACAGGGGATTGGGCCTAACTATGGCTACACCTTC. Amino acid sequence: CAWSDPIRRQGIGPNYGYTF.

This clone showed up just once. Other nucleotide sequences from this sample produce the same CDR3. The V and J genes are TRBV9 and TRBJ1-1; D gene ambiguous. The germline V gene encodes CDR1 SGDLS and CDR2 YYNGEE. V was cut by 0 bases and J by 0 bases, with 6 bases left in between. The CDR3 has 14 amino acids. The CDR3 DNA follows: TGTGCCAGCAGCGTAGGACCGCTGAACACTGAAGCTTTCTTT. Residues: CASSVGPLNTEAFF.

The gene calls are TRBV7-2 and TRBJ2-7; 7 bases are shared with TRBD2. CDR1 and CDR2 (germline): SGHTA, FQGNSA. Trimming at V came to 0 bases and at J to 2 bases, leaving 4 bases not matched to a gene. The CDR3 loop spans 15 amino acids. The CDR3 sequence is CASSLAGGRTYEQYF. For the CDR3, the DNA is TGTGCCAGCAGCTTAGCAGGCGGGAGAACCTACGAGCAGTACTTC.

The J gene is TRBJ2-1, the V gene TRBV27; perhaps D is TRBD1 or TRBD2 (5 bases each). CDR3 size: 12 residues. Trimming took 3 bases from V and 10 from J, leaving 10 bases between them. Germline loops: CDR1 MNHEY, CDR2 SMNVEV (reference sequence). The DNA of the CDR3 is TGTGCCAGCAGTTTGACGAGGGGCGAGCAGTTCTTC. Protein sequence: CASSLTRGEQFF.

This clone has a single count. The CDR3: CASSVDPPGPGGDTEAFF. The DNA of the CDR3 is TGTGCCAGCAGCGTAGATCCCCCGGGGCCAGGAGGGGACACTGAAGCTTTCTTT. This chain joins TRBV9 and TRBJ1-1; tentative D call: TRBD1 (5 bases). Germline V gives CDR1 SGDLS, CDR2 YYNGEE. Trimming took 0 bases from V and 3 from J, leaving 21 bases between them. The CDR3 extends over 18 amino acids.

This rearrangement joins TRBV15 to TRBJ2-5; 8 positions match TRBD2. This CDR3 contains 14 residues. V lost 3 bases to trimming and J lost 6 bases; unmatched junction nucleotides: 6. Germline V gives CDR1 LNHNV, CDR2 YYDKDF (reference sequence). The CDR3 sequence: CATSRVSGSQTQYF. Written as DNA, the CDR3 is TGTGCCACCAGCAGGGTCAGCGGGAGTCAGACCCAGTACTTC.

The rearrangement links TRBV7-2 to TRBJ2-7, with 12 positions matching TRBD2. The V gene's germline CDR1 is SGHTA and CDR2 FQGNSA. V lost 0 bases and J lost 6; bases outside the gene matches: 6. This CDR3 region has 16 residues. CDR3 residues: CASSLAPASGRGEQYF. The CDR3 nucleotides are TGTGCCAGCAGCTTAGCTCCGGCTAGCGGGAGGGGCGAGCAGTACTTC.

The chain couples TRBV13 to TRBJ1-1; TRBD1 might be the D (5 bases). The germline gives CDR1 PRHDT, CDR2 FYEKMQ (reference sequence). Trimming cost V 2 bases and J 3 bases, with 10 bases left between them. The CDR3 is 14 residues long. Here the CDR3 DNA reads TGTGCCAGCAGCTTATTACAGGCCGACACTGAAGCTTTCTTT. Its protein is CASSLLQADTEAFF.

In this sample, this clone turned up once. The chain couples TRBV5-4 to TRBJ1-2; D might be TRBD1 (5 bases). CDR1 is SGHNT and CDR2 is YYREEE in the germline V gene (reference sequence). The ends were cut back, 4 bases at V and 4 bases at J, with 17 bases in the middle. CDR3 length: 15 amino acids. The CDR3 DNA is TGTGCCAGCAGCCTGGAGCGGGGGAGCTCCTATGGCTACACCTTC. Encoded protein: CASSLERGSSYGYTF.

The sample holds one count of this clone. The chain uses TRBV10-3 and TRBJ2-1; 8 bases map to TRBD2. The ends lost 7 bases at V and 10 bases at J; junction bases unmatched: 15. The CDR3 length is 15 residues. Germline V gene sequence: CDR1 ENHRY, CDR2 SYGVKD. Written as DNA, the CDR3 is TGTGCCATCACTCCTTCCGGGGGGGGAATGGGCGAGCAGTTCTTC. This gives the protein CAITPSGGGMGEQFF.

The chain combines TRBV7-3 with TRBJ2-1; D could derive from TRBD1 or TRBD2 (5 bases each). CDR1 is SGHTA and CDR2 is FQGTGA in the germline V gene. V was shortened by 4 bases and J by 9 bases, with 13 bases between the two germline ends. The CDR3 sequence is 13 residues long. CDR3 DNA: TGTGCCAGCAGCTCCTCGGCTGGGGGTGAGCAGTTCTTC. Its protein product is CASSSSAGGEQFF.

The chain recombines TRBV5-8 with TRBJ1-2, with D maybe TRBD1 (5 bases). Germline values: CDR1 SGHTS, CDR2 YDEGEE. Trimming removed 4 bases from V and 5 bases from J, with 15 bases in between. The CDR3 is 14 residues long. The DNA for the CDR3 is TGTGCCAGCAGCACCAGGGTCCTATGGTATGGCTACACCTTC. Encoded protein: CASSTRVLWYGYTF.

The V call is TRBV30, the J call TRBJ2-3; the D gene is possibly TRBD1 (6 bases). Trimming left V 0 bases short and J 1 base short, with 8 bases between. The CDR3 has 14 amino acids. Germline-derived CDR1 and CDR2 are GTSNPN and SVGIG (reference sequence). The CDR3 sequence is CAWSVKGGTDTQYF. CDR3 DNA sequence: TGTGCCTGGAGTGTAAAGGGGGGCACAGATACGCAGTATTTT.

The J gene is TRBJ2-3, the V gene TRBV7-8; D is undetermined. Trimming shortened V by 5 bases and J by 0 bases, and 9 bases separated the two germline ends. The CDR3 contains 14 residues. Germline-derived CDR1 and CDR2 are SGHVS and FQNEAQ. The CDR3 is CASSVESSTDTQYF. CDR3 nucleotide sequence: TGTGCCAGCAGCGTGGAATCTAGCACAGATACGCAGTATTTT. The full variable domain, completed using reference TRBV7-8 and TRBJ2-3, is GAGVSQSPRYKVAKRGQDVALRCDPISGHVSLFWYQQALGQGPEFLTYFQNEAQLDKSGLPSDRFFAERPEGSVSTLKIQRTQQEDSAVYLCASSVESSTDTQYFGPGTRLTVL.

This clone was seen only once. Additional DNA sequences in this sample encode the identical CDR3. The chain employs TRBV7-8 and TRBJ2-2; D unresolved. Germline loops: CDR1 SGHVS, CDR2 FQNEAQ. V shed 1 base and J shed 5 bases, with 2 bases lying between them. The CDR3 runs 12 residues. The CDR3 protein is CASSLGTGELFF. CDR3 DNA sequence: TGTGCCAGCAGCTTAGGTACCGGGGAGCTGTTTTTT.

The chain links TRBV23-1 to TRBJ1-2; unclear D gene. TRBV23-1 is filed as an ORF, its function uncertain. The CDR3 is 13 amino acids. The V gene lost 2 bases and the J gene lost 0 bases, with 4 bases spanning the gap. For the CDR3, the DNA is TGCGCCAGCAGTCAAGACCCTAACTATGGCTACACCTTC. Translation: CASSQDPNYGYTF.

CDR3 bases: TGTGCCATCAGTGAACTAGGAGACTACGAGCAGTACTTC. Its protein product is CAISELGDYEQYF. This rearrangement joins TRBV10-3 to TRBJ2-7; the D gene is possibly TRBD2 (5 bases). The V gene's germline CDR1 is ENHRY and CDR2 SYGVKD. The CDR3 loop spans 13 amino acids. Trimming left V 3 bases short and J 3 bases short, with 9 bases between.

The V call is TRBV7-6, the J call TRBJ2-2; 7 nucleotides match TRBD1. Germline-derived CDR1 and CDR2 are SGHVS and FNYEAQ. The CDR3 totals 17 residues. J was trimmed by 0 bases and V by 6 bases; bases with no gene match: 10. The DNA for the CDR3 is TGTGCCAGCAGGGAAAACTACAGGGGCCCGAACACCGGGGAGCTGTTTTTT. Translating gives CASRENYRGPNTGELFF. The full variable domain, with the rest looked up from reference TRBV7-6 and TRBJ2-2, is GAGVSQSPRYKVTKRGQDVALRCDPISGHVSLYWYRQALGQGPEFLTYFNYEAQQDKSGLPNDRFSAERPEGSISTLTIQRTEQRDSAMYRCASRENYRGPNTGELFFGEGSRLTVL.

The chain uses TRBV6-8 and TRBJ2-2; no firm D call. CDR3 length equals 13 residues. Germline V gene data show CDR1 as MNHGY and CDR2 as SAAAGT. Trimming shortened V by 6 bases and J by 3 bases, and 8 bases separated the two germline ends. CDR3 coding DNA: TGTGCCAGCAGCCCCGTGGACACCGGGGAGCTGTTTTTT. This sequence encodes CASSPVDTGELFF.

This clone was found once. The V gene is TRBV6-5, the J gene TRBJ2-7, with D maybe TRBD1 (5 bases). In germline, CDR1 is MNHEY, CDR2 SVGAGI. V lost 7 bases and J lost 1, with 17 bases in between. The CDR3 loop spans 15 amino acids. CDR3 nucleotides: TGTGCCAGCACCCAGGGTCACGGAAAGTCCTACGAGCAGTACTTC. Translating it yields CASTQGHGKSYEQYF.